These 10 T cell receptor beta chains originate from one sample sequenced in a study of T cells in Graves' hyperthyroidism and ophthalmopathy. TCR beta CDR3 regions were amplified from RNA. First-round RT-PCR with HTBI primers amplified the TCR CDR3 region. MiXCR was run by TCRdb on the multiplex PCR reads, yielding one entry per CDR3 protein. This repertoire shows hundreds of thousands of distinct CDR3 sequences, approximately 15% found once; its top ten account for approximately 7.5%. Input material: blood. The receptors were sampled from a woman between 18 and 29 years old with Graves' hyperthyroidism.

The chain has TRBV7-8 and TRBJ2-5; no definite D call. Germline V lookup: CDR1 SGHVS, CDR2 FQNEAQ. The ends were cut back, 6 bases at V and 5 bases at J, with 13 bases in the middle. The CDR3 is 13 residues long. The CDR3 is CASSFNRRETQYF. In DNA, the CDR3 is TGTGCCAGCAGTTTTAACCGGCGGGAGACCCAGTACTTC. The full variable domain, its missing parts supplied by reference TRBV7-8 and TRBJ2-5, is GAGVSQSPRYKVAKRGQDVALRCDPISGHVSLFWYQQALGQGPEFLTYFQNEAQLDKSGLPSDRFFAERPEGSVSTLKIQRTQQEDSAVYLCASSFNRRETQYFGPGTRLLVL.

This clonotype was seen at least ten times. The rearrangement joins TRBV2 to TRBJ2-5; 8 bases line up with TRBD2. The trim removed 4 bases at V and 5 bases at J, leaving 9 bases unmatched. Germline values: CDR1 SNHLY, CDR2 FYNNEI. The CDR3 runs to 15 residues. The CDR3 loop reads CASSVGGGLGETQYF. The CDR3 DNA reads TGTGCCAGCAGTGTGGGCGGGGGGCTCGGGGAGACCCAGTACTTC. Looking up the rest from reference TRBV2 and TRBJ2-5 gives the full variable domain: EPEVTQTPSHQVTQMGQEVILRCVPISNHLYFYWYRQILGQKVEFLVSFYNNEISEKSEIFDDQFSVERPDGSNFTLKIRSTKLEDSAMYFCASSVGGGLGETQYFGPGTRLLVL.

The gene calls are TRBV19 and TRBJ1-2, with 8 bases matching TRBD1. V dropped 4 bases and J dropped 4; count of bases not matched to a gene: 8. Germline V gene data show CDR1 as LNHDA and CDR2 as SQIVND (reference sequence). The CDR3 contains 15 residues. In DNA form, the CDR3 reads TGTGCCAGTAGTACCCAGGGGGCTGCTGGCTATGGCTACACCTTC. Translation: CASSTQGAAGYGYTF.

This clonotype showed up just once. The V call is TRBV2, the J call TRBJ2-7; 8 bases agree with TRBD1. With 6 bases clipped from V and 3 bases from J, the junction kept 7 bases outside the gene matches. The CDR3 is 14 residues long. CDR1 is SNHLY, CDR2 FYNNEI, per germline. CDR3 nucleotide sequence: TGTGCCAGCAGAAAGGGGACAGGTGTCTACGAGCAGTACTTC. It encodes CASRKGTGVYEQYF.

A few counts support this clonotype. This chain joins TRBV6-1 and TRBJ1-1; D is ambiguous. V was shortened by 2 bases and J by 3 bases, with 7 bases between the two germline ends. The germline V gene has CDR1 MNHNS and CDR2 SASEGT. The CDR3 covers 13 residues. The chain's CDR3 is CASSELYDTEAFF. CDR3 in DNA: TGTGCCAGCAGTGAACTATATGACACTGAAGCTTTCTTT.

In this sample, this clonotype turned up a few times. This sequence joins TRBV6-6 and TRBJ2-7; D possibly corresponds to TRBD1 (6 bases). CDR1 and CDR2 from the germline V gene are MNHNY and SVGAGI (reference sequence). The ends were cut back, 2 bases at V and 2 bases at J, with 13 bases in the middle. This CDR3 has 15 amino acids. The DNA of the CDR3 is TGTGCCAGCAGTTACCGGCAGGGGAATCCCTACGAGCAGTACTTC. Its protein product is CASSYRQGNPYEQYF.

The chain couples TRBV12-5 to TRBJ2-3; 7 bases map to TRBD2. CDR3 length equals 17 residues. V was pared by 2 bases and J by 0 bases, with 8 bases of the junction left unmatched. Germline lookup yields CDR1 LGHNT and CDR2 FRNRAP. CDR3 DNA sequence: TGTGCTAGTGGTTTGACCCGAATGGGGGGGAGCACAGATACGCAGTATTTT. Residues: CASGLTRMGGSTDTQYF.

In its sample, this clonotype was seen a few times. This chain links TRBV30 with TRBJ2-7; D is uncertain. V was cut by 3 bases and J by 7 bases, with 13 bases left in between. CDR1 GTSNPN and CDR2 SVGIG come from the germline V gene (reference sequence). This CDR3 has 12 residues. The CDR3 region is CAWRVGSREQYF. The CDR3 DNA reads TGTGCCTGGAGGGTAGGGTCTAGAGAGCAGTACTTC. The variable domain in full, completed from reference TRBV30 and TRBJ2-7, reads SQTIHQWPATLVQPVGSPLSLECTVEGTSNPNLYWYRQAAGRGLQLLFYSVGIGQISSEVPQNLSASRPQDRQFILSSKKLLLSDSGFYLCAWRVGSREQYFGPGTRLTVT.

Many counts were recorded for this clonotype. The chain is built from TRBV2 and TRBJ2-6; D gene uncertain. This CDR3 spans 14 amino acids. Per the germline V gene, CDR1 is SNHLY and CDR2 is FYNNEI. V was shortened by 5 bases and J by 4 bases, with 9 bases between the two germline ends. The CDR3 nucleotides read TGTGCCAGCAGTCGAAAAGCGGGGGCCAACGTCCTGACTTTC. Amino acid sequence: CASSRKAGANVLTF. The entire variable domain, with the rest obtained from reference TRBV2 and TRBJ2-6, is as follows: EPEVTQTPSHQVTQMGQEVILRCVPISNHLYFYWYRQILGQKVEFLVSFYNNEISEKSEIFDDQFSVERPDGSNFTLKIRSTKLEDSAMYFCASSRKAGANVLTFGAGSRLTVL.

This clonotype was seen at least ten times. The CDR3 spells CAWSVTGLPYEQYF. The CDR3 nucleotides are TGTGCCTGGAGTGTGACAGGGTTGCCCTACGAGCAGTACTTC. V usage is TRBV30 and J usage is TRBJ2-7, with 7 nucleotides matching TRBD1. Germline V gene data show CDR1 as GTSNPN and CDR2 as SVGIG (reference sequence). V was pared by 0 bases and J by 2 bases, with 4 bases of the junction left unmatched. This CDR3 region has 14 residues. Filled out from reference TRBV30 and TRBJ2-7, the complete variable domain reads SQTIHQWPATLVQPVGSPLSLECTVEGTSNPNLYWYRQAAGRGLQLLFYSVGIGQISSEVPQNLSASRPQDRQFILSSKKLLLSDSGFYLCAWSVTGLPYEQYFGPGTRLTVT.